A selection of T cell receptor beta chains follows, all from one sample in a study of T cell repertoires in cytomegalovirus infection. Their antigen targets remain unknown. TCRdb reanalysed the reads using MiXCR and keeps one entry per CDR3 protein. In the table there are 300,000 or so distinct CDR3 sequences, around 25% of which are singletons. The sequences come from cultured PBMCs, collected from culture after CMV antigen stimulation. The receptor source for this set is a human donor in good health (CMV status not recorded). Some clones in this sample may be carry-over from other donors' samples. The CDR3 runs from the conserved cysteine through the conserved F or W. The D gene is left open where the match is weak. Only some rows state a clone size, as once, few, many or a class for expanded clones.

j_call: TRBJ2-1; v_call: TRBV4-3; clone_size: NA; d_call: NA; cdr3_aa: CASSQDGLAGNEQFF; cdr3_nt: TGCGCCAGCAGCCAAGATGGACTCGCAGGGAATGAGCAGTTCTTC
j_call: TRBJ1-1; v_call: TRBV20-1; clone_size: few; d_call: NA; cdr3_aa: CSAPRPGTMNTEAFF; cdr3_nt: TGCAGTGCCCCGAGGCCAGGGACGATGAACACTGAAGCTTTCTTT
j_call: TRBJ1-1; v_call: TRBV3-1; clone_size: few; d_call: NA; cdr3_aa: CASSQGGLTNTEAFF; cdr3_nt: TGTGCCAGCAGCCAAGGGGGACTGACAAACACTGAAGCTTTCTTT
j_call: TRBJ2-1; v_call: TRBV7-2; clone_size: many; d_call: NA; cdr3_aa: CASSLKGSNEQFF; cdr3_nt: TGTGCCAGCAGCTTAAAGGGATCCAATGAGCAGTTCTTC
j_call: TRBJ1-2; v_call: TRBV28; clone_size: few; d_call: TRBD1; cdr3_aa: CASSSGQGFGNYGYTF; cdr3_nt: TGTGCCAGCAGTTCCGGACAGGGATTTGGAAACTATGGCTACACCTTC
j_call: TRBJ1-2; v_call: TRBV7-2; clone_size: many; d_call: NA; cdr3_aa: CASAQVNYGYTF; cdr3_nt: TGTGCCAGCGCACAGGTCAACTATGGCTACACCTTC
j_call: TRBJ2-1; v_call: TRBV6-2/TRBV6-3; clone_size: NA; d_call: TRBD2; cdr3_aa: CASKNSGRNEQFF; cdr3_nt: TGTGCCAGCAAGAATAGCGGGAGGAATGAGCAGTTCTTC
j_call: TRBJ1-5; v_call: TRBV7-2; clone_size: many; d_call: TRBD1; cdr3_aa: CASSINRGDQPQHF; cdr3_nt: TGTGCCAGCAGCATCAACAGGGGAGATCAGCCCCAGCATTTT
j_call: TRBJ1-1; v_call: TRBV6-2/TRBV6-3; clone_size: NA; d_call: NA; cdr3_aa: CASKPSNTEAFF; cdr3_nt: TGTGCCAGCAAACCCAGTAACACTGAAGCTTTCTTT
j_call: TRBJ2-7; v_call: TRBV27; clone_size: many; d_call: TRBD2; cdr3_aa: CASAPSGAYEQYF; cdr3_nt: TGTGCCAGCGCCCCTAGCGGGGCCTACGAGCAGTACTTC
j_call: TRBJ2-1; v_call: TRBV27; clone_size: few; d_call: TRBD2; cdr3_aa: CASSTDRGLAGPYNEQFF; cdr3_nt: TGTGCCAGCAGTACCGACCGAGGACTAGCGGGACCCTACAATGAGCAGTTCTTC
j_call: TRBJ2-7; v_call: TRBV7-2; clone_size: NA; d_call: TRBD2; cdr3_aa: CASSLGSGSFTYEQYF; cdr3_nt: TGTGCCAGCAGCTTAGGCAGCGGGAGTTTCACCTACGAGCAGTACTTC
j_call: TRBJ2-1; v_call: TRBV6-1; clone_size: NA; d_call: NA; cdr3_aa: CASSEALPGGEQFF; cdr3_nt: TGTGCCAGCAGTGAAGCGCTTCCCGGTGGGGAGCAGTTCTTC
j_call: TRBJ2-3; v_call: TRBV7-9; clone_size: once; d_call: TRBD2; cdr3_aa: CASRAGATRTDTQYF; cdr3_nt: TGTGCCAGCCGAGCGGGAGCGACCCGCACAGATACGCAGTATTTT
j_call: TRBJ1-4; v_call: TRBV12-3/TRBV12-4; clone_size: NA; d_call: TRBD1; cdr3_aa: CASTSKQGLGGEKLFF; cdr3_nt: TGTGCCAGCACCTCAAAACAGGGGCTCGGGGGTGAAAAACTGTTTTTT
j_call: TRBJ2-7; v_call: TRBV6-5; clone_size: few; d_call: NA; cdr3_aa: CASSYSPPGGYEQYF; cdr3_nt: TGTGCCAGCAGTTACTCCCCTCCTGGGGGCTACGAGCAGTACTTC
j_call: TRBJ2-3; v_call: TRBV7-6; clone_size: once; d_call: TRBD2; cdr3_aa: CASSPYRLAGRTDTQYF; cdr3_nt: TGTGCCAGCAGCCCTTACCGACTAGCGGGACGCACAGATACGCAGTATTTT
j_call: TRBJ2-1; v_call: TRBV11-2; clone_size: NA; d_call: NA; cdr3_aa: CASSLGRVKDEQFF; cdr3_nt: TGTGCCAGCAGCTTAGGGCGGGTTAAGGATGAGCAGTTCTTC
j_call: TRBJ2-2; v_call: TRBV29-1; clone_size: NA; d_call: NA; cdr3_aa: CSGRRGQDTGELFF; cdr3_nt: TGCAGCGGCCGGAGGGGGCAAGACACCGGGGAGCTGTTTTTT
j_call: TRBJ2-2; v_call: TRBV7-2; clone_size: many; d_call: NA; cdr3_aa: CASSSSPLGVGTTGELFF; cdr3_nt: TGTGCCAGCAGCTCCTCCCCCCTAGGGGTGGGAACGACCGGGGAGCTGTTTTTT
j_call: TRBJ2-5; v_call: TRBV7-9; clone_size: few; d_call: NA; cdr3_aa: CASSFSEGVEETQYF; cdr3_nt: TGTGCCAGCAGCTTTTCCGAGGGAGTAGAAGAGACCCAGTACTTC
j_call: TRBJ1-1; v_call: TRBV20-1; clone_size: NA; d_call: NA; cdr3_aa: CSASKAGRRPEAFF; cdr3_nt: TGCAGTGCTTCGAAGGCAGGGAGAAGGCCTGAAGCTTTCTTT
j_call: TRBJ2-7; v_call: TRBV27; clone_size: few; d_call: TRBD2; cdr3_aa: CANKLGGGYLPSAFKSPSPYEQYF; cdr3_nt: TGTGCCAACAAGTTGGGGGGGGGTTATCTACCATCCGCGTTTAAATCCCCGTCACCCTACGAGCAGTACTTC
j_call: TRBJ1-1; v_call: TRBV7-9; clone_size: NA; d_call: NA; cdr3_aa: CASSRGGVAFF; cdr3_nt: TGTGCCAGCTCCCGGGGAGGGGTAGCTTTCTTT
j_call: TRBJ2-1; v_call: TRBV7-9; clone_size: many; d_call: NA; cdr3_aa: CATSRGSYNEQFF; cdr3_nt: TGTGCCACTAGTAGAGGATCCTACAATGAGCAGTTCTTC
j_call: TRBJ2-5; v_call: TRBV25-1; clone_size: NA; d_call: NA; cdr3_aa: CAAGETQYF; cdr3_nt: TGTGCCGCAGGGGAGACCCAGTACTTC
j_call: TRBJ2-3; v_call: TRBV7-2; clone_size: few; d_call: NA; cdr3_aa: CASSLAPSAFTDTQYF; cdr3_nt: TGTGCCAGCAGCTTAGCGCCCTCAGCCTTCACAGATACGCAGTATTTT
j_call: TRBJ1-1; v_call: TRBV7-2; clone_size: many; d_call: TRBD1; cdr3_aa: CASSPGQGQEAFF; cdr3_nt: TGTGCCAGCAGCCCGGGACAGGGGCAGGAAGCTTTCTTT
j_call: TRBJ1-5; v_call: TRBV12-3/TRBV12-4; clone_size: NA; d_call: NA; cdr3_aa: CASSRGWQSAQHF; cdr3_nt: TGTGCCAGCAGTCGCGGGTGGCAGTCAGCCCAGCATTTT
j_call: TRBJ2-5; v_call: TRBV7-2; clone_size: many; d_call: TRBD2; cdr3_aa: CASSPGTTRRETQYF; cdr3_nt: TGTGCCAGCAGCCCGGGGACTACCCGGAGGGAGACCCAGTACTTC
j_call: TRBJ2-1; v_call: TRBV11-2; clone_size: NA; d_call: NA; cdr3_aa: CASSVGLQAYNEQFF; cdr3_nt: TGTGCCAGCAGCGTGGGACTTCAAGCCTACAATGAGCAGTTCTTC
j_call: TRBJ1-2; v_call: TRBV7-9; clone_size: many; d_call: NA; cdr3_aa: CASSLDGPYGYTF; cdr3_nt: TGTGCCAGCAGCTTAGACGGACCGTATGGCTACACCTTC
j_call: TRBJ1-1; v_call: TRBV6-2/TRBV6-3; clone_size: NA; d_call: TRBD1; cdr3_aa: CASRVQGTYTEAFF; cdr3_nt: TGTGCCAGCAGGGTACAGGGGACTTATACTGAAGCTTTCTTT
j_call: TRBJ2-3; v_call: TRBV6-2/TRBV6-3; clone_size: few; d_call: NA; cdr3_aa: CASSYSGPRVTQYF; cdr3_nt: TGTGCCAGCAGTTACTCCGGACCGAGAGTCACGCAGTATTTT
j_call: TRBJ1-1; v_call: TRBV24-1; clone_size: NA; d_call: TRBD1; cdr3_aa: CATSDAGQGGRGTEAFF; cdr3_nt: TGTGCCACCAGTGATGCGGGACAGGGAGGGAGGGGCACTGAAGCTTTCTTT
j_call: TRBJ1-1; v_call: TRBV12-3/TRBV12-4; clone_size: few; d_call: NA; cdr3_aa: CASSRQASMNTEAFF; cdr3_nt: TGTGCCAGCAGTCGACAGGCTTCGATGAACACTGAAGCTTTCTTT
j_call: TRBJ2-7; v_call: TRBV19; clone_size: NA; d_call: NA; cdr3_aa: CASRGEAADEQYF; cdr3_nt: TGTGCCAGTAGGGGTGAAGCGGCCGACGAGCAGTACTTC
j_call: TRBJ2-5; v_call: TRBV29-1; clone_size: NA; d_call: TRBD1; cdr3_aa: CSVLWLGQAYQETQYF; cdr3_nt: TGCAGCGTACTTTGGTTGGGACAGGCGTACCAAGAGACCCAGTACTTC
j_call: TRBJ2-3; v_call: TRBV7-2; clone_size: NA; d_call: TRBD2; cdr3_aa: CASSLDVTSGRNLGWDTQYF; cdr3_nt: TGTGCCAGCAGCTTAGACGTTACTAGCGGGAGAAATTTGGGATGGGATACGCAGTATTTT
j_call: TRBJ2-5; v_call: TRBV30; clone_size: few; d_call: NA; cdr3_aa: CAWIAGPRRTQYF; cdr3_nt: TGTGCCTGGATTGCGGGACCTAGGCGGACCCAGTACTTC
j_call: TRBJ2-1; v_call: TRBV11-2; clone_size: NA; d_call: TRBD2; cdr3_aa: CASSLDRPGLAGGHYNEQFF; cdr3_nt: TGTGCCAGCAGCTTAGACCGACCGGGACTAGCGGGAGGACACTACAATGAGCAGTTCTTC
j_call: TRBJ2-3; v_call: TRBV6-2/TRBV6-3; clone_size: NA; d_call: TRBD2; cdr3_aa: CASSWKTSGLDTQYF; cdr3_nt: TGTGCCAGCAGTTGGAAGACTAGCGGATTAGATACGCAGTATTTT
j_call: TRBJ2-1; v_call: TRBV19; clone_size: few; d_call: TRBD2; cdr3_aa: CASSIAGTSGYEQFF; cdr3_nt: TGTGCCAGTAGTATAGCTGGGACTAGCGGGTATGAGCAGTTCTTC
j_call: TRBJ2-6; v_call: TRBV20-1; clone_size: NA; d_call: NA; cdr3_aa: CSAGAALSGANVLTF; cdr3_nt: TGCAGTGCTGGGGCGGCGCTCTCTGGGGCCAACGTCCTGACTTTC
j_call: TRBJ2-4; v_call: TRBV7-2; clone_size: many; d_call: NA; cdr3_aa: CASSLERLGAKNIQYF; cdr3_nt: TGTGCCAGCAGCTTAGAGAGGCTGGGAGCCAAAAACATTCAGTACTTC
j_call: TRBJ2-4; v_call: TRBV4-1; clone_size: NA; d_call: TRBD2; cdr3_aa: CASSQDRVAGRNIQYF; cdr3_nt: TGCGCCAGCAGCCAAGATCGGGTAGCGGGAAGAAACATTCAGTACTTC
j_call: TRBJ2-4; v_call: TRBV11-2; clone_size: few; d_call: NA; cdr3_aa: CASTRPGYENIQYF; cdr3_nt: TGTGCCAGCACCCGTCCGGGATACGAAAACATTCAGTACTTC
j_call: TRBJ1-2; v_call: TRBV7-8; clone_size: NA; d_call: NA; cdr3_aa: CASSLWQGIDNGYTF; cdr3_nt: TGTGCCAGCAGCTTATGGCAGGGGATAGATAATGGCTACACCTTC
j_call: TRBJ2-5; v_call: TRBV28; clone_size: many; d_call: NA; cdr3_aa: CASTLTSLAETQYF; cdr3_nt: TGTGCCAGCACCCTGACCTCGTTGGCGGAGACCCAGTACTTC
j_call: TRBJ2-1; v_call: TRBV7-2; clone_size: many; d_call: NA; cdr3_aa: CASSLLSGAGRDEQFF; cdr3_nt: TGTGCCAGCAGCTTACTCTCAGGGGCGGGTAGGGATGAGCAGTTCTTC
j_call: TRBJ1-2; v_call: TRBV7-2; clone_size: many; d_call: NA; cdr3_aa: CASSLDGTRPFSYTF; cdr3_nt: TGTGCCAGCAGCCTAGATGGGACTCGCCCTTTCAGCTACACCTTC
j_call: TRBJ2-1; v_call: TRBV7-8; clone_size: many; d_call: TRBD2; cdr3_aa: CASSLRREIDGNEQFF; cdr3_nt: TGTGCCAGCAGCCTAAGGCGGGAGATCGACGGCAATGAGCAGTTCTTC
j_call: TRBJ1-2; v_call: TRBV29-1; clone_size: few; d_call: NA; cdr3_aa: CSVVPFITGNYGYTF; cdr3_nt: TGCAGCGTTGTCCCATTTATTACAGGGAACTATGGCTACACCTTC
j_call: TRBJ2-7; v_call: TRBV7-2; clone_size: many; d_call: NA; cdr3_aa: CASSLYGRGDYEQYF; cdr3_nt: TGTGCCAGCAGCTTGTACGGAAGAGGGGACTACGAGCAGTACTTC
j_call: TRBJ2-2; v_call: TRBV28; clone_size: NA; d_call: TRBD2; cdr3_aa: CACSPVRLAETGELFF; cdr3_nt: TGTGCCTGCAGCCCCGTGAGGCTAGCGGAGACCGGGGAGCTGTTTTTT
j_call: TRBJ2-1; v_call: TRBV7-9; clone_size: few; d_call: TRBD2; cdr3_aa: CASSLSGRALDEQFF; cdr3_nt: TGTGCCAGCAGCCTTAGCGGGAGGGCCCTGGATGAGCAGTTCTTC
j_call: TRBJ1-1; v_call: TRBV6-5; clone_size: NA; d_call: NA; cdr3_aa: CASSSGTLEAFF; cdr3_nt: TGTGCCAGCAGTTCGGGGACTCTTGAAGCTTTCTTT
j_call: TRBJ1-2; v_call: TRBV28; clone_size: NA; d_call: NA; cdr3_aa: CASRMTGTTYGYTF; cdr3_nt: TGTGCCAGCAGGATGACCGGGACTACCTATGGCTACACCTTC
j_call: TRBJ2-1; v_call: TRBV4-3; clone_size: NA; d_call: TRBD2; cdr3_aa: CASSQARTSGSVQFF; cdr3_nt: TGCGCCAGCAGCCAAGCAAGGACTAGCGGGAGCGTGCAGTTCTTC
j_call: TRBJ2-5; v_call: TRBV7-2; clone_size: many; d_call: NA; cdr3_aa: CASSPLAQETQYF; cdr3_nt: TGTGCCAGCAGCCCCCTGGCCCAAGAGACCCAGTACTTC